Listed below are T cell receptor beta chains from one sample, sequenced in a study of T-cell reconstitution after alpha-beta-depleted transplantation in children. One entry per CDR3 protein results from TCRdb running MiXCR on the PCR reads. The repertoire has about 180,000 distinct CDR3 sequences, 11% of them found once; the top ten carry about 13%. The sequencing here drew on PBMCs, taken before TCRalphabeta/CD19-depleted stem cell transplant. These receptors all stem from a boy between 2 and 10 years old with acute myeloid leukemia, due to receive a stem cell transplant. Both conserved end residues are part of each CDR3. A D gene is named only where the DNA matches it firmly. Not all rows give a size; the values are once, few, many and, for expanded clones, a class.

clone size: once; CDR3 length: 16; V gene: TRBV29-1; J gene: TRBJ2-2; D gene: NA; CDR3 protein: CSVEVTVRGYTGELFF; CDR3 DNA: TGCAGCGTTGAAGTAACCGTGAGGGGCTACACCGGGGAGCTGTTTTTT
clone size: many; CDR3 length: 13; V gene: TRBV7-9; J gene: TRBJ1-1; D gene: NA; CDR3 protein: CASRPPEGIEAFF; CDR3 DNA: TGTGCCAGCAGACCACCTGAGGGTATCGAAGCTTTCTTT
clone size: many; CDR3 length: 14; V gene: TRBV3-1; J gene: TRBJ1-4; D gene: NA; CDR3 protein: CASSQQQWGEKLFF; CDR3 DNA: TGTGCCAGCAGCCAACAACAATGGGGTGAAAAACTGTTTTTT
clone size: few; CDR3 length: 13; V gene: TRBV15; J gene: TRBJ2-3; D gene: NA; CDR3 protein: CATSREGLDTQYF; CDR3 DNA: TGTGCCACCAGCAGAGAAGGACTTGATACGCAGTATTTT
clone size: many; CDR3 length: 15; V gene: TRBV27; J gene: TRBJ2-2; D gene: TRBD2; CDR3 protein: CASSASGGPTGELFF; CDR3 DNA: TGTGCCAGCAGTGCCAGCGGGGGGCCGACCGGGGAGCTGTTTTTT
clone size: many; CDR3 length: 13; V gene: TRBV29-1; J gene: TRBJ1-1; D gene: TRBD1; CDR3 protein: CSAQTGVKTEAFF; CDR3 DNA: TGCAGCGCTCAAACAGGGGTGAAAACTGAAGCTTTCTTT
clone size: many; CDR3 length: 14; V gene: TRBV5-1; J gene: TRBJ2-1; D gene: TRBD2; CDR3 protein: CASSFGGADNEQFF; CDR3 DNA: TGCGCCAGCAGCTTCGGGGGGGCCGACAATGAGCAGTTCTTC
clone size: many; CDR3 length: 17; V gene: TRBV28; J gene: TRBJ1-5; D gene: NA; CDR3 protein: CASSLPHAPREGQPQHF; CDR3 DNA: TGTGCCAGCAGTTTACCCCACGCCCCCCGGGAAGGGCAGCCCCAGCATTTT
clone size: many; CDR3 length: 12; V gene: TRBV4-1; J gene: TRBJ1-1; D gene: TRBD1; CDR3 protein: CASSHMTGEAFF; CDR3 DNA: TGCGCCAGCAGCCACATGACAGGGGAAGCTTTCTTT
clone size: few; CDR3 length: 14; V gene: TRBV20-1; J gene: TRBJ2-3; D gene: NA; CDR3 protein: CSAPNPSFSDTQYF; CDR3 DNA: TGCAGTGCCCCAAATCCTAGTTTTTCCGATACGCAGTATTTT
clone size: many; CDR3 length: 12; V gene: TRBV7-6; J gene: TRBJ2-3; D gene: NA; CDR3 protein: CASSFGTDTQYF; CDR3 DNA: TGCGCCAGCAGCTTCGGGACAGATACGCAGTATTTT
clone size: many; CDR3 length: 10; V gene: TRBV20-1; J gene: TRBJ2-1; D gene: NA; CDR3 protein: CSASGPEQFF; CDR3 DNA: TGCAGTGCTTCCGGCCCCGAGCAGTTCTTC
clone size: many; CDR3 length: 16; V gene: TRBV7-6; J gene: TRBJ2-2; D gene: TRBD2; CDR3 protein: CASSRTSGANTGELFF; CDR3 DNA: TGTGCCAGCAGCCGGACTAGCGGCGCGAACACCGGGGAGCTGTTTTTT
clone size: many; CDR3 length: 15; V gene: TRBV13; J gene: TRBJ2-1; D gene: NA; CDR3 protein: CASTLTGSSYNEQFF; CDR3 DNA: TGTGCCAGCACCCTTACTGGGAGCTCCTACAATGAGCAGTTCTTC
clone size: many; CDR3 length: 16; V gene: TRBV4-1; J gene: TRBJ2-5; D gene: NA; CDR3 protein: CASSLSGSYFGETQYF; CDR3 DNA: NA
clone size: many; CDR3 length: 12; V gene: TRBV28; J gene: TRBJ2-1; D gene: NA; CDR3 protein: CASSWQYNEQFF; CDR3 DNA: TGTGCCAGCAGTTGGCAGTACAATGAGCAGTTCTTC
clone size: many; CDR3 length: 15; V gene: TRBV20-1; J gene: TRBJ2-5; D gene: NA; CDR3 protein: CSAMVPLGWQETQYF; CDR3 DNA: TGCAGTGCTATGGTGCCCCTAGGGTGGCAAGAGACCCAGTACTTC
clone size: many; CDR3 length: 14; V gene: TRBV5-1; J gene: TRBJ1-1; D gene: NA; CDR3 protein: CASSLGPLNTEAFF; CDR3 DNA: TGCGCCAGCAGCCTGGGGCCGTTGAACACTGAAGCTTTCTTT
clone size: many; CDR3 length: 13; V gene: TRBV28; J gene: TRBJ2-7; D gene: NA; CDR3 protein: CASSQPGDYEQYF; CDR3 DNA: TGTGCCAGCAGCCAACCAGGGGACTACGAGCAGTACTTC
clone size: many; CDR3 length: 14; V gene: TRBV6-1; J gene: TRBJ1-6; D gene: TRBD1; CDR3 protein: CASRRGRLDSPLHF; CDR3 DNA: TGTGCCAGCCGAAGGGGGCGCCTGGATTCACCCCTCCACTTT
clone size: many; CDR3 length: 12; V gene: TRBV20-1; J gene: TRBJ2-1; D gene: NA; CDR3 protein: CSARPGQNEQFF; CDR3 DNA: TGCAGTGCTAGACCAGGTCAGAATGAGCAGTTCTTC
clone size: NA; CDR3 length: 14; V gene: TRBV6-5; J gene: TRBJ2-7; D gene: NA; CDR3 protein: CASSYPGQSYEQYF; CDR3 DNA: TGTGCCAGCAGTTACCCCGGACAGAGCTACGAGCAGTACTTC
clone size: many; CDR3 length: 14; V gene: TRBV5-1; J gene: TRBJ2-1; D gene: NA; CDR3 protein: CASSLAGGINEQFF; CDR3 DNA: TGCGCCAGCAGCTTGGCCGGGGGAATCAATGAGCAGTTCTTC
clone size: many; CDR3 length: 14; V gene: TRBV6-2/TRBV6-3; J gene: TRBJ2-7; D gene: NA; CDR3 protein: CASSYSIRIYEQYF; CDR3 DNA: TGTGCCAGCAGTTACTCGATCAGGATCTACGAGCAGTACTTC
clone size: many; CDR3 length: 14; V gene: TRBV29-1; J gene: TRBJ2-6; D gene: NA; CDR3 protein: CSVDGGDGANVLTF; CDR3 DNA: TGCAGCGTTGATGGAGGGGACGGGGCCAACGTCCTGACTTTC
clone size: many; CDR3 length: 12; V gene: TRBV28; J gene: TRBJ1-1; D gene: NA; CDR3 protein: CASSKLIEPAFF; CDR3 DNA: TGTGCCAGCAGCAAGCTTATCGAGCCAGCTTTCTTT
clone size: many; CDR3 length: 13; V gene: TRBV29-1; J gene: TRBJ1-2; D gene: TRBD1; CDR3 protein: CSVRDRGYYGYTF; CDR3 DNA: TGCAGCGTGAGGGACAGGGGGTACTATGGCTACACCTTC
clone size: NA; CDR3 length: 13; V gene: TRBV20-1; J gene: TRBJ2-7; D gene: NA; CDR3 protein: CSARLVGLYEQYF; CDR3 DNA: TGCAGTGCTAGACTAGTGGGGCTATACGAGCAGTACTTC
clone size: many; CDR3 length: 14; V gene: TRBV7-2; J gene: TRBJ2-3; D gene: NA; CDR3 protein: CASSWSVSTDTQYF; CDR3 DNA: TGTGCCAGCAGCTGGTCCGTATCCACAGATACGCAGTATTTT
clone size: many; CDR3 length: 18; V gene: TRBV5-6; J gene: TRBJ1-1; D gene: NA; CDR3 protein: CASSPKTGPGFGNTEAFF; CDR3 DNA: TGTGCCAGCAGCCCGAAGACAGGCCCAGGTTTCGGGAACACTGAAGCTTTCTTT
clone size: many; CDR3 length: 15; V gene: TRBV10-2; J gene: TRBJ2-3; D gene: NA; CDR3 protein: CASSESWGAADTQYF; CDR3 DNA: TGCGCCAGCAGTGAGTCGTGGGGGGCTGCAGATACGCAGTATTTT
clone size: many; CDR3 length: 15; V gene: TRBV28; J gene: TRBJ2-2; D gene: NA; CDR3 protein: CASSLAAPKDGELFF; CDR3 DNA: TGTGCCAGCAGTTTAGCCGCCCCGAAAGACGGGGAGCTGTTTTTT
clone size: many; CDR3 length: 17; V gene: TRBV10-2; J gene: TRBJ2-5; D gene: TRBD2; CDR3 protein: CASSESLAGGPGETQYF; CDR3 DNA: TGCGCCAGCAGTGAGTCCCTAGCGGGGGGCCCAGGGGAGACCCAGTACTTC
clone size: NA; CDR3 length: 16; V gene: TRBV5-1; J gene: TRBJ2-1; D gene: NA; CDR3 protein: CASSLFGATLGNEQFF; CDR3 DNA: TGCGCCAGCAGCTTGTTTGGGGCTACTCTCGGGAATGAGCAGTTCTTC
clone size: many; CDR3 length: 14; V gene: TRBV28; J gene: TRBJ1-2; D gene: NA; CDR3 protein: CASSLGQGFFGYTF; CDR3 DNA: TGTGCCAGCAGTTTAGGCCAGGGATTTTTTGGCTACACCTTC
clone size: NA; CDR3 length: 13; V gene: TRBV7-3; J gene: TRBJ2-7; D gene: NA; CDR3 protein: CASSSNHGGEQYF; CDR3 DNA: TGTGCCAGCAGCTCCAACCACGGCGGCGAGCAGTACTTC
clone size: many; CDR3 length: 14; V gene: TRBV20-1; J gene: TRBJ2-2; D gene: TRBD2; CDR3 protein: CSAYPSGGTGELFF; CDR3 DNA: TGCAGTGCTTACCCTAGCGGGGGCACCGGGGAGCTGTTTTTT
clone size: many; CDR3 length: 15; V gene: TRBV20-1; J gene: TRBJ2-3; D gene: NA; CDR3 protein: CSARDLQRSADTQYF; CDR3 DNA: TGCAGTGCTAGAGATCTGCAGCGCAGCGCAGATACGCAGTATTTT